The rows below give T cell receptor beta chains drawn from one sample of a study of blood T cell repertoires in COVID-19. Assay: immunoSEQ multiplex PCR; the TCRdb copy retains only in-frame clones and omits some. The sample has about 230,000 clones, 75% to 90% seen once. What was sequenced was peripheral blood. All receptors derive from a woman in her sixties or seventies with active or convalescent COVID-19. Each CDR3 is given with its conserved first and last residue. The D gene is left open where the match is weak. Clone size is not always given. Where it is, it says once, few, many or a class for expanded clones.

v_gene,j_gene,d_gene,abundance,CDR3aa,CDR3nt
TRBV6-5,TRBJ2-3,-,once,CASSPEADTQYF,TGTGCCAGTAGCCCCGAGGCGGATACGCAGTATTTT
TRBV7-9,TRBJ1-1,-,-,CASSPTGMNTEAFF,TGTGCCAGCAGCCCGACAGGTATGAACACTGAAGCTTTCTTT
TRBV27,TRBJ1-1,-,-,CASSLLQEMNTEAFF,TGTGCCAGCAGTTTGTTACAGGAGATGAACACTGAAGCTTTCTTT
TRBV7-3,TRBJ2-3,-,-,CASSPRSGVIGTDTQYF,TGTGCCAGCAGCCCGAGATCGGGGGTCATTGGGACAGATACGCAGTATTTT
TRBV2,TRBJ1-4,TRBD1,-,CASKLDRGNEKLFF,TGTGCCAGCAAGCTGGACAGGGGAAATGAAAAACTGTTTTTT
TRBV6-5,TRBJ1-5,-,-,CASSALTGLRQPQHF,TGTGCCAGCAGCGCTCTGACGGGACTCCGCCAGCCCCAGCATTTT
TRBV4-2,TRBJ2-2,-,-,CASSQDIAIASAGELFF,TGTGCCAGCAGCCAAGATATAGCGATAGCTTCCGCCGGGGAGCTGTTTTTT
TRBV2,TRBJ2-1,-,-,CASRTGSYNEQFF,TGTGCCAGCAGGACAGGCTCCTACAATGAGCAGTTCTTC
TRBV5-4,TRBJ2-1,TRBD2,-,CASSLSGGSYNEQFF,TGTGCCAGCAGCTTGAGCGGGGGCTCCTACAATGAGCAGTTCTTC
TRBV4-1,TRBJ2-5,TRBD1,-,CASSQGSGTGRRTQYF,TGCGCCAGCAGCCAAGGTTCAGGGACAGGGAGGCGGACCCAGTACTTC
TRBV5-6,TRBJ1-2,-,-,CASSLGWGPTNYGYTF,TGTGCCAGCAGCTTGGGGTGGGGGCCGACTAACTATGGCTACACCTTC
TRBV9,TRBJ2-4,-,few,CASSPGISNIQYF,TGTGCCAGCAGCCCGGGAATAAGCAACATTCAGTACTTC
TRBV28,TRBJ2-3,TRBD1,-,CASSLDRGADTQYF,TGTGCCAGCAGTTTGGACAGGGGGGCAGATACGCAGTATTTT
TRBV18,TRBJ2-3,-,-,CASSPKGTSPDTQYF,TGTGCCAGCTCACCAAAAGGGACTTCGCCGGATACGCAGTATTTT
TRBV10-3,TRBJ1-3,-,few,CAISERWQVISGNTIYF,TGTGCCATCAGTGAAAGGTGGCAGGTGATCTCTGGAAACACCATATATTTT
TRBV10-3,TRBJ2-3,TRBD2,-,CAIRDNSGGGTDTQYF,TGTGCCATCAGGGACAATAGCGGGGGAGGCACAGATACGCAGTATTTT
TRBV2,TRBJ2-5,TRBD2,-,CATTLAGAGETQYF,TGTGCCACCACCCTAGCGGGGGCCGGGGAGACCCAGTACTTC
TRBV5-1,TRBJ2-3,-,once,CASSLNSGARDTQYF,TGCGCCAGCAGCTTGAATTCTGGGGCTCGAGATACGCAGTATTTT
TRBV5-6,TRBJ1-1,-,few,CASSHFAADLPNTEAFF,TGTGCCAGCAGCCATTTCGCTGCCGACTTACCGAACACTGAAGCTTTCTTT
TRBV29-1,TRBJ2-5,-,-,CSVAYSDRETQYF,TGCAGCGTTGCCTACAGTGATAGAGAGACCCAGTACTTC
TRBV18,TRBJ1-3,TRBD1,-,CASSPRQGSSGNTIYF,TGTGCCAGCTCACCACGACAGGGGAGCTCTGGAAACACCATATATTTT
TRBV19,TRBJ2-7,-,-,CASSIDRASYEQYF,TGTGCCAGTAGTATAGATAGAGCGTCCTACGAGCAGTACTTC
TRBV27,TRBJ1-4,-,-,CASSGSGLYEKLFF,TGTGCCAGCAGTGGGTCGGGACTGTATGAAAAACTGTTTTTT
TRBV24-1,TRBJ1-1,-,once,CATAGGMNTEAFF,TGTGCCACCGCCGGGGGGATGAACACTGAAGCTTTCTTT
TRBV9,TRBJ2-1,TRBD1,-,CASSVRRQGINEQFF,TGTGCCAGCAGCGTGAGGAGACAGGGCATAAATGAGCAGTTCTTC
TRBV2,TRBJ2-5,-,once,CASSEGLKETQYF,TGTGCCAGCAGTGAGGGGCTCAAGGAGACCCAGTACTTC
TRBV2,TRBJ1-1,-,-,CASSGASPAGAEAFF,TGTGCCAGCAGTGGAGCCTCCCCGGCGGGCGCTGAAGCTTTCTTT
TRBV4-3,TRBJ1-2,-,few,CASSQTNPANYGYTF,TGCGCCAGCAGCCAAACAAACCCAGCTAACTATGGCTACACCTTC
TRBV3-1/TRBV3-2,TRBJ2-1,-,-,CASSLNGGDEQFF,TGTGCCAGCAGCTTAAACGGTGGAGATGAGCAGTTCTTC
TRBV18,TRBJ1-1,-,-,CASSPGAGIQDTEAFF,TGTGCCAGCTCACCGGGGGCAGGGATACAAGACACTGAAGCTTTCTTT
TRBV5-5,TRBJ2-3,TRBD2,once,CASSSLAVSTDTQYF,TGTGCCAGCAGCTCCCTAGCGGTCAGCACAGATACGCAGTATTTT
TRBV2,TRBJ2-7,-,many,CASSESGPYEQYF,TGTGCCAGCAGTGAAAGCGGACCATACGAGCAGTACTTC
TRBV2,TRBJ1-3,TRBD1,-,CASSFQRGRGNTIYF,TGTGCCAGCAGTTTTCAGAGGGGGCGAGGAAACACCATATATTTT
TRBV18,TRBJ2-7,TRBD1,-,CASSPFNPTGGYSYEQYF,TGTGCCAGCTCACCCTTTAACCCGACAGGGGGCTATTCCTACGAGCAGTACTTC
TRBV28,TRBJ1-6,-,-,CASSPDSSNSPLHF,TGTGCCAGCAGTCCGGACAGCAGTAATTCACCCCTCCACTTT
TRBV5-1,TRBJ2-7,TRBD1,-,CASRWAGQGADEQYF,TGCGCCAGCAGATGGGCGGGACAGGGGGCCGACGAGCAGTACTTC
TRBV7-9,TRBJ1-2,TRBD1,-,CASSATGGAYGYTF,TGTGCCAGCAGCGCGACAGGGGGTGCCTATGGCTACACCTTC
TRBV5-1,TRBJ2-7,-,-,CASSLGAITYEQYF,TGCGCCAGCAGCTTGGGAGCGATCACCTACGAGCAGTACTTC
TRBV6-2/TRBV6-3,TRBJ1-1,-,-,CASSLGVTEAFF,TGTGCCAGCAGTTTGGGAGTCACTGAAGCTTTCTTT
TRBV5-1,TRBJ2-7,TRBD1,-,CASSLGTGGLEQYF,TGCGCCAGCAGCCTGGGGACAGGGGGTCTCGAGCAGTACTTC
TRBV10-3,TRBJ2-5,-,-,CAIRRVGAETQYF,TGTGCCATCAGGAGGGTGGGGGCGGAGACCCAGTACTTC
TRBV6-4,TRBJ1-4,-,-,CASSDPSKVGGIPTNEKLFF,TGTGCCAGCAGTGACCCATCAAAGGTAGGGGGTATACCAACTAATGAAAAACTGTTTTTT
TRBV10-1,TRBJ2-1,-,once,CASRPGEYLRYNEQFF,TGCGCCAGCAGACCCGGTGAGTATTTGCGCTACAATGAGCAGTTCTTC
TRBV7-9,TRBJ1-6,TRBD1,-,CASSFKGTANSPLHF,TGTGCCAGCAGCTTTAAAGGGACAGCTAATTCACCCCTCCACTTT
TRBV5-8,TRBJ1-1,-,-,CASSLWGGRSTEAFF,TGTGCCAGCAGCTTGTGGGGCGGCAGGAGCACTGAAGCTTTCTTT
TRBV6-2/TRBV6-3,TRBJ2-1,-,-,CASSWGSGEQFF,TGTGCCAGCAGCTGGGGTAGCGGTGAGCAGTTCTTC
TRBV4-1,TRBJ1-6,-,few,CATSRVMDSPLHF,TGCGCCACCTCCAGGGTCATGGACTCACCCCTCCACTTT
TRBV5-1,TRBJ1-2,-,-,CASSLAQGAEGYTF,TGCGCCAGCAGCTTGGCCCAGGGCGCGGAAGGCTACACCTTC
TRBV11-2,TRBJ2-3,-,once,CASSISPLDTQYF,TGTGCCAGCAGCATTAGCCCCCTGGATACGCAGTATTTT
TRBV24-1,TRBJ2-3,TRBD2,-,CATRRAGGGDTQYF,TGTGCCACCAGGAGAGCGGGAGGTGGAGATACGCAGTATTTT
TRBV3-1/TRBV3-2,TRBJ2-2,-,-,CASSQSPPAGGGELFF,TGTGCCAGCAGCCAAAGCCCCCCGGCCGGGGGCGGGGAGCTGTTTTTT
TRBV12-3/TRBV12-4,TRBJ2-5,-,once,CASTREQETQYF,TGTGCCAGCACCCGGGAACAAGAGACCCAGTACTTC
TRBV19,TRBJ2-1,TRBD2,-,CASTSGEAYNEQFF,TGTGCCAGTACTAGCGGGGAAGCTTACAATGAGCAGTTCTTC
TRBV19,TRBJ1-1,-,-,CASSGGFTEAFF,TGTGCCAGTAGTGGGGGGTTCACTGAAGCTTTCTTT